These T cell receptor beta chains were read from a single sample in a study of blood T cells in healthy people across ages. Each CDR3 protein gets one entry after TCRdb re-called the 5' RACE reads with MiXCR. Seen here are under 750,000 distinct CDR3 sequences, roughly 43% observed once, and the top ten hold 20% to 25%. Sequenced: blood. Receptors originate from a man older than 75 in good health. CDR3s include the opening cysteine and the closing phenylalanine or tryptophan. The D gene is left open where the match is weak. Rows give clone size only sometimes, using once, few, many, or a class for an expanded clone.

cdr3_aa	cdr3_nt	v_call	d_call	clone_size	j_call
CASSDRVNYEQYF	TGTGCCAGCAGTGACCGGGTTAACTACGAGCAGTACTTC	TRBV6-5	NA	many	TRBJ2-7
CSARLIGSTDTQYF	TGCAGTGCTAGATTGATCGGCAGCACAGACACGCAGTATTTT	TRBV20-1	NA	NA	TRBJ2-3
CASGYGRGQGGEQFF	TGCGCCAGCGGCTATGGCCGGGGACAGGGCGGAGAGCAGTTCTTC	TRBV5-1	TRBD1	NA	TRBJ2-1
CSKRGGGTDTQYF	TGCAGCAAACGGGGGGGAGGCACAGATACGCAGTATTTT	TRBV20-1	TRBD2	NA	TRBJ2-3
CASSPSLAGGLIEQYF	TGTGCCAGCAGTCCATCACTAGCGGGAGGATTGATAGAGCAGTACTTC	TRBV27	TRBD2	few	TRBJ2-7
CASSQQDRGNQPQHF	TGCGCCAGCAGCCAACAGGACAGAGGTAATCAGCCCCAGCATTTT	TRBV4-1	NA	NA	TRBJ1-5
CSARPGSGRGDTQYF	TGCAGTGCTAGGCCGGGGAGCGGGAGAGGAGATACGCAGTATTTT	TRBV20-1	TRBD2	NA	TRBJ2-3
CASRGTGARSEQFF	TGCGCCAGTAGGGGGACGGGGGCGAGGTCTGAGCAGTTCTTC	TRBV5-1	NA	NA	TRBJ2-1
CASSPAGLADYYEQYF	TGTGCCAGCAGCCCGGCGGGACTAGCGGATTACTACGAGCAGTACTTC	TRBV7-8	TRBD2	few	TRBJ2-7
CASSQDGSGANVLTF	TGTGCCAGCAGCCAAGACGGGTCTGGGGCCAACGTCCTGACTTTC	TRBV4-2	NA	many	TRBJ2-6
CASSDRQGVRSYNSPLHF	TGTGCCAGCAGTGACCGACAGGGGGTGAGGTCCTATAATTCACCCCTCCACTTT	TRBV6-1	TRBD1	many	TRBJ1-6